This entry describes one T cell receptor (beta chain). This receptor's antigen is unknown. The input lacks base qualities; no much larger clone sits a single base away. The sample originates from a study of blood T cell repertoires in COVID-19 (dated by TCRdb to the early 2020s). Regarding the complete study: Samples from collaborators originated in the United States, Italy and Spain and spanned both the acute and convalescent phases of COVID-19. The material from the prospective study consisted of cDNA or gDNA derived from T cells, B-cell-depleted T cells, or PBMCs. Deeply sampled blood TCRbeta repertoires from subjects exposed to, actively infected with, or recovered from COVID-19 were included in the dataset. A freely available public database, intended as a resource for researchers studying the immune response to SARS-CoV-2, is where the repertoires were released. Samples came from the ongoing ImmuneRACE study (first 160 participants) plus 1,254 subjects from 6 global collaborators. A de-identified subject ID, COVID-19 status, age in years and sex were almost always included in the sample metadata. Where available, HLA class I and class II types were taken from metadata supplied by the sample provider and were not determined by assay-based typing. Results the study describes overall, beyond this receptor: The amount of clinical and demographic metadata varied by source and participant and was provided uncurated.

The germline ends are 17 bases apart after V is trimmed by 3 bases and J by 2 bases. Reading from cysteine to phenylalanine, the CDR3 counts 15 amino acids. Only the CDR3 DNA stays, 45 bases, in frame from base 1. CDR1 DFQATT and CDR2 SNEGSKA were looked up in the germline V gene (reference sequence). TCRbeta CDR3 regions were amplified from genomic DNA by means of the immunoSEQ Assay, a bias-controlled multiplex PCR. On the study's bioinformatics: Within the assay, amplification of reference gene primers was used to estimate how many nucleated cells each sample contained. To quantify the absolute abundance of each unique TCRbeta CDR3 rearrangement, sequence reads were collapsed and filtered. For each sample, productive Simpson clonality was calculated by taking the square root of Simpson's diversity index across productive rearrangements. Held by TCRdb, this immuneACCESS table contains in-frame sequences only and omits some clones. Under half of the omission traces to an unresolved V gene where checked; the cause of the rest is unknown. That table supplies the V and J calls and clone size; D and trimming were determined from the DNA. This sample is represented by roughly 120,000 clones; 90% of them were singletons. Approximately 4.2% of the sample is taken by the ten largest.

The collaborating institutions used their own protocols to collect whole blood in K2EDTA tubes. For TCRbeta analysis, collaborator samples were shipped as frozen whole blood, as isolated PBMCs, or as DNA extracted from either sample type. The material sequenced was peripheral blood. This TCR came from a woman in her 50s with acute or convalescent COVID-19. Recombination connected TRBV20-1 to TRBJ2-7; TRBD2 is a weak D gene call, 6 bases matching. The DNA sequence is given as TGCAGTGCTAGTGCCGAGACTAGATTTACCTACGAGCAGTACTTC. This codes for CSASAETRFTYEQYF.